This T cell receptor beta chain comes out of a study of cytomegalovirus exposure and HLA in healthy donors. General study points: It was found in a later analysis that first-cohort TCR clusters tended to co-occur in the 130 or so validation repertoires. A classifier reportedly called cytomegalovirus status with high sensitivity and specificity.

Some clones are missing from TCRdb's copy, which holds only in-frame ones; the method was immunoSEQ multiplex PCR. The sample shows 150,000 to 200,000 clones, around 85% of them seen only once. V lost 2 bases and J 5 bases, leaving 15 bases between the germline ends. The CDR3 consists of 16 residues. The V gene's germline CDR1 is MDHEN and CDR2 SYDVKM. A note on this clone: Its antigen remains unidentified.

Material for sequencing was PBMCs. This chain connects TRBV28 to TRBJ1-4; TRBD1 is a possible D gene (5 bases). This sequence originates from a man aged 18 to 30 in good health and CMV-seropositive. This CDR3 is CASSLHLRGANEKLFF. The DNA of the CDR3 is TGTGCCAGCAGTTTACACCTTCGTGGGGCAAATGAAAAACTGTTTTTT.